This T cell receptor (beta chain) was profiled in a study of CD8+CD57+ T cells in acquired aplastic anemia. In the study overall: The mean DNA yield obtained from sorted CD4+ and CD8+ cells came to approximately 3 ug.

Investigators profiled TCR beta VDJ and CDR3 from genomic DNA template. One entry per CDR3 protein, called by TCRdb with MiXCR from the reads. The repertoire includes more than 150,000 distinct CDR3 sequences, nearly 50% of them detected once, and 10% to 15% sits in the top ten. Flow cytometry had shown expanded CD8+CD57+ cells in the patients chosen for sequencing. There was no therapy given to any patient before the blood sampling took place. Sequencing was carried out using sorted CD4+, CD8+, or CD8+CD57+ T cells (not recorded which) from PBMCs. The receptor's source is a human donor with aplastic anemia.

The CDR3 sequence is CASSAGSLSSGANVLTF. In DNA form, the CDR3 reads TGCGCCAGCAGCGCAGGGAGCTTGTCCTCTGGGGCCAACGTCCTGACTTTC. The chain employs TRBV5-1 and TRBJ2-6, with D possibly being TRBD1 or TRBD2 (5 bases each). With 4 bases removed from V and 0 bases from J, the gap between germline ends came to 14 bases. The CDR3 spans 17 residues. Looked up from germline, CDR1 is SGHRS and CDR2 is YFSETQ.